These T cell receptor beta chains were read from a single sample in a study of shared clonotypes between healthy human individuals. Sequenced by immunoSEQ multiplex PCR; TCRdb stores in-frame clones only, minus some. Among roughly 2.5 million clones listed, about 92% were seen once. Material: naive CD4+ T cells sorted from blood. The receptors stem from a man aged 18-30 years in good health. Both conserved end residues are part of each CDR3. Each record gives: J gene, V gene, clone size, D gene, CDR3 DNA, CDR3 protein. The D gene is left open where the match is weak. Size tells how often a clone was seen (once, few, many) or the class of an expanded clone, and some rows leave it out.

j_call: TRBJ2-1
v_call: TRBV7-9
clone_size: once
d_call: TRBD2
cdr3_nt: TGTGCCAGCAGCTCGGGACTCGCTAGCGGCCCCGTACGCAATGAGCAGTTCTTC
cdr3_aa: CASSSGLASGPVRNEQFF

j_call: TRBJ1-6
v_call: TRBV28
clone_size: NA
d_call: TRBD1
cdr3_nt: TGTGCCAGCAGCCCGGCAGGGGGGAATTCACCCCTCCACTTT
cdr3_aa: CASSPAGGNSPLHF

j_call: TRBJ2-3
v_call: TRBV4-1
clone_size: NA
d_call: TRBD2
cdr3_nt: TGCGCCAGCAGCCCCCGGACCGGGGGGTACACAGATACGCAGTATTTT
cdr3_aa: CASSPRTGGYTDTQYF

j_call: TRBJ1-6
v_call: TRBV6-6
clone_size: NA
d_call: TRBD1
cdr3_nt: TGTGCCAGCAGGCGGGGACAGGGGGATTCACCCCTCCACTTT
cdr3_aa: CASRRGQGDSPLHF

j_call: TRBJ2-1
v_call: TRBV5-1
clone_size: once
d_call: TRBD1
cdr3_nt: TGCGCCAGCAGCGGAAGACAGGGGGCGAGTGAGCAGTTCTTC
cdr3_aa: CASSGRQGASEQFF

j_call: TRBJ2-1
v_call: TRBV4-1
clone_size: NA
d_call: NA
cdr3_nt: TGCGCCAGCAGCCAAGAACTAGGTTTCTCTAGCTCCTACAATGAGCAGTTCTTC
cdr3_aa: CASSQELGFSSSYNEQFF

j_call: TRBJ2-1
v_call: TRBV6-5
clone_size: NA
d_call: NA
cdr3_nt: TGTGCCAGCAGTTACTCGAATTCGGGCTGGCAGTTCTTC
cdr3_aa: CASSYSNSGWQFF

j_call: TRBJ1-2
v_call: TRBV28
clone_size: once
d_call: NA
cdr3_nt: TGTGCCAGCAGTTTTAGCACGGATAACTATGGCTACACCTTC
cdr3_aa: CASSFSTDNYGYTF

j_call: TRBJ2-7
v_call: TRBV5-8
clone_size: NA
d_call: TRBD2
cdr3_nt: TGTGCCAGCAGCTTGGGATCTTTCGTCGGGGGGAACGAGCAGTACTTC
cdr3_aa: CASSLGSFVGGNEQYF

j_call: TRBJ2-2
v_call: TRBV5-1
clone_size: NA
d_call: NA
cdr3_nt: TGCGCCAGCAGCCCGGCGGGACAGTACACCGGGGAGCTGTTTTTT
cdr3_aa: CASSPAGQYTGELFF

j_call: TRBJ1-3
v_call: TRBV2
clone_size: NA
d_call: NA
cdr3_nt: TGTGCCAGCAGTGCGGGGGAAGGAAACACCATATATTTT
cdr3_aa: CASSAGEGNTIYF

j_call: TRBJ1-1
v_call: TRBV2
clone_size: NA
d_call: TRBD1
cdr3_nt: TGTGCCAGCAGTTTTACAGGGGGGAACACTGAAGCTTTCTTT
cdr3_aa: CASSFTGGNTEAFF

j_call: TRBJ2-7
v_call: TRBV10-3
clone_size: NA
d_call: NA
cdr3_nt: TGTGCCATCAGTGATCAGGTCGAGTTATACGAGCAGTACTTC
cdr3_aa: CAISDQVELYEQYF

j_call: TRBJ2-2
v_call: TRBV11-2
clone_size: NA
d_call: TRBD1
cdr3_nt: TGTGCCAGCAGCTCCAGACAGGGGGCGACCGGGGAGCTGTTTTTT
cdr3_aa: CASSSRQGATGELFF

j_call: TRBJ1-1
v_call: TRBV7-2
clone_size: NA
d_call: NA
cdr3_nt: TGTGCCAGCAGCTTAGCCTCCCATCTGGGGGAAGCTTTCTTT
cdr3_aa: CASSLASHLGEAFF

j_call: TRBJ2-7
v_call: TRBV4-1
clone_size: NA
d_call: NA
cdr3_nt: TGCGCCAGCAGCCACCCCGGGACTGCTTCCTACGAGCAGTACTTC
cdr3_aa: CASSHPGTASYEQYF

j_call: TRBJ2-5
v_call: TRBV28
clone_size: once
d_call: TRBD1
cdr3_nt: TGTGCCAGCAGCATAGACAGGGGGCCCCAAGAGACCCAGTACTTC
cdr3_aa: CASSIDRGPQETQYF

j_call: TRBJ2-7
v_call: TRBV5-1
clone_size: NA
d_call: NA
cdr3_nt: TGCGCCAGCAGCGTGACCGGGGGTGGCTACGAGCAGTACTTC
cdr3_aa: CASSVTGGGYEQYF

j_call: TRBJ2-2
v_call: TRBV9
clone_size: NA
d_call: NA
cdr3_nt: TGTGCCAGCAGCGTGATGGGGGTCCCCCGCGCGAACACCGGGGAGCTGTTTTTT
cdr3_aa: CASSVMGVPRANTGELFF

j_call: TRBJ1-1
v_call: TRBV9
clone_size: NA
d_call: NA
cdr3_nt: TGTGCCAGCAGCGTAGGTGAGGGCCTTTTGACTGAAGCTTTCTTT
cdr3_aa: CASSVGEGLLTEAFF

j_call: TRBJ1-1
v_call: TRBV5-1
clone_size: NA
d_call: NA
cdr3_nt: TGCGCCAGCAGCCACGGGAAAGACACTGAAGCTTTCTTT
cdr3_aa: CASSHGKDTEAFF

j_call: TRBJ1-1
v_call: TRBV19
clone_size: NA
d_call: TRBD1
cdr3_nt: TGTGCCAGTAGTTTGCTCCCCGGGACAGTTAACACTGAAGCTTTCTTT
cdr3_aa: CASSLLPGTVNTEAFF

j_call: TRBJ2-6
v_call: TRBV9
clone_size: NA
d_call: TRBD1
cdr3_nt: TGTGCCAGCAGCGTAGAAGGGGGCTTTGGGGCCAACGTCCTGACTTTC
cdr3_aa: CASSVEGGFGANVLTF

j_call: TRBJ2-1
v_call: TRBV14
clone_size: NA
d_call: NA
cdr3_nt: TGTGCCAGCAGCCAGATGGGCTCCTACAATGAGCAGTTCTTC
cdr3_aa: CASSQMGSYNEQFF

j_call: TRBJ2-5
v_call: TRBV7-2
clone_size: NA
d_call: NA
cdr3_nt: TGTGCCAGCAGCTTATACGGAGCCCTGCAAGAGACCCAGTACTTC
cdr3_aa: CASSLYGALQETQYF

j_call: TRBJ2-7
v_call: TRBV7-2
clone_size: NA
d_call: NA
cdr3_nt: TGTGCCAGCAGCTTAGGTCAGGGGCTCGTTTGGGAGCAGTACTTC
cdr3_aa: CASSLGQGLVWEQYF

j_call: TRBJ1-1
v_call: TRBV30
clone_size: NA
d_call: NA
cdr3_nt: TGTGCCTGGAGTCTTGGGGCTGAAGCTTTCTTT
cdr3_aa: CAWSLGAEAFF

j_call: TRBJ2-1
v_call: TRBV6-1
clone_size: NA
d_call: NA
cdr3_nt: TGTGCCAGCAGTGATCCCGGGACTCTTAGCTCCTACAATGAGCAGTTCTTC
cdr3_aa: CASSDPGTLSSYNEQFF

j_call: TRBJ1-5
v_call: TRBV2
clone_size: NA
d_call: NA
cdr3_nt: TGTGCCAGCAGTGAAGCGCGAGGGGGGCCCCAGCATTTT
cdr3_aa: CASSEARGGPQHF

j_call: TRBJ2-7
v_call: TRBV5-4
clone_size: NA
d_call: NA
cdr3_nt: TGTGCCAGCAGGGAATGGGGGAAACACGAGCAGTACTTC
cdr3_aa: CASREWGKHEQYF

j_call: TRBJ2-3
v_call: TRBV20-1
clone_size: NA
d_call: NA
cdr3_nt: TGCAGTGCCTCATCGGAAAATACGCAGTATTTT
cdr3_aa: CSASSENTQYF

j_call: TRBJ1-5
v_call: TRBV5-6
clone_size: NA
d_call: NA
cdr3_nt: TGTGCCAGCAACAGGCGGGACCCCTGGGGGGAACAGCCCCAGCATTTT
cdr3_aa: CASNRRDPWGEQPQHF

j_call: TRBJ2-7
v_call: TRBV4-1
clone_size: NA
d_call: NA
cdr3_nt: TGCGCCAGCAGCCCCCTCGGGGTGAGCGAGCAGTACTTC
cdr3_aa: CASSPLGVSEQYF

j_call: TRBJ1-4
v_call: TRBV5-6
clone_size: NA
d_call: NA
cdr3_nt: TGTGCCAGCAGACGAATTGACGGTGCAACTAATGAAAAACTGTTTTTT
cdr3_aa: CASRRIDGATNEKLFF

j_call: TRBJ2-3
v_call: TRBV1
clone_size: NA
d_call: NA
cdr3_nt: TGCACCAGCAGCCAAGACAGACAAGGCGACACAGATACGCAGTATTTT
cdr3_aa: CTSSQDRQGDTDTQYF

j_call: TRBJ1-3
v_call: TRBV6-1
clone_size: NA
d_call: NA
cdr3_nt: TGTGCCAGCAGGGCCGAGCCCGGCGGCGGAAACACCATATATTTT
cdr3_aa: CASRAEPGGGNTIYF

j_call: TRBJ1-5
v_call: TRBV6-1
clone_size: NA
d_call: TRBD1
cdr3_nt: TGTGCCAGCCTCCTAGGGGGCGGTCAGCCCCAGCATTTT
cdr3_aa: CASLLGGGQPQHF

j_call: TRBJ2-1
v_call: TRBV11-2
clone_size: NA
d_call: NA
cdr3_nt: TGTGCCAGCAGCGCCCCGGTAGGTCGGCGGGGCCCCTACAATGAGCAGTTCTTC
cdr3_aa: CASSAPVGRRGPYNEQFF

j_call: TRBJ2-7
v_call: TRBV6-1
clone_size: NA
d_call: NA
cdr3_nt: TGTGCCAGCAGTGAACCGGGATCTAGCTACGAGCAGTACTTC
cdr3_aa: CASSEPGSSYEQYF

j_call: TRBJ2-3
v_call: TRBV5-1
clone_size: NA
d_call: NA
cdr3_nt: TGCGCCAGCAGCCCCGGGGGTACGGGAGGCACAGATACGCAGTATTTT
cdr3_aa: CASSPGGTGGTDTQYF

j_call: TRBJ2-5
v_call: TRBV5-5
clone_size: NA
d_call: NA
cdr3_nt: TGTGCCAGCAGCCCGGACAGCTTAAGGACCCAGTACTTC
cdr3_aa: CASSPDSLRTQYF

j_call: TRBJ2-1
v_call: TRBV15
clone_size: NA
d_call: TRBD2
cdr3_nt: TGTGCCACCAGCAGAGTCACTAGCGAGTACAATGAGCAGTTCTTC
cdr3_aa: CATSRVTSEYNEQFF

j_call: TRBJ2-1
v_call: TRBV5-4
clone_size: NA
d_call: NA
cdr3_nt: TGTGCCAGCAGCTTGGTTGGGGACAATCCATACAATGAGCAGTTCTTC
cdr3_aa: CASSLVGDNPYNEQFF

j_call: TRBJ1-1
v_call: TRBV5-4
clone_size: NA
d_call: NA
cdr3_nt: TGTGCCAGCAGCTTAGGCGCCTTGAACACTGAAGCTTTCTTT
cdr3_aa: CASSLGALNTEAFF

j_call: TRBJ2-7
v_call: TRBV18
clone_size: once
d_call: TRBD1
cdr3_nt: TGTGCCAGCTCACCTAGACAGGGCCGCTCCTACGAGCAGTACTTC
cdr3_aa: CASSPRQGRSYEQYF

j_call: TRBJ1-6
v_call: TRBV5-4
clone_size: NA
d_call: NA
cdr3_nt: TGTGCCAGCAGCTCCAATATTAATTCACCCCTCCACTTT
cdr3_aa: CASSSNINSPLHF

j_call: TRBJ1-5
v_call: TRBV6-1
clone_size: NA
d_call: TRBD1
cdr3_nt: TGTGCCAGCAGTTTCGACAGGGGCAATCAGCCCCAGCATTTT
cdr3_aa: CASSFDRGNQPQHF

j_call: TRBJ1-4
v_call: TRBV10-3
clone_size: NA
d_call: NA
cdr3_nt: TGTGCCATCACTCCAGGGATTTCAACTAATGAAAAACTGTTTTTT
cdr3_aa: CAITPGISTNEKLFF

j_call: TRBJ2-7
v_call: TRBV27
clone_size: NA
d_call: NA
cdr3_nt: TGTGCCAGCAGTCCCCAGAACGCCTACGAGCAGTACTTC
cdr3_aa: CASSPQNAYEQYF

j_call: TRBJ1-2
v_call: TRBV27
clone_size: NA
d_call: TRBD1
cdr3_nt: TGTGCCAGCAGTTTAACAGGGGGCGCATTCTATGGCTACACCTTC
cdr3_aa: CASSLTGGAFYGYTF

j_call: TRBJ1-5
v_call: TRBV30
clone_size: NA
d_call: NA
cdr3_nt: TGTGCCTGGAGTGGGGCAGCGCTGAATCAGCCCCAGCATTTT
cdr3_aa: CAWSGAALNQPQHF

j_call: TRBJ2-1
v_call: TRBV2
clone_size: NA
d_call: NA
cdr3_nt: TGTGCCAGCAGTGGAGTGAGCTCCTACAATGAGCAGTTCTTC
cdr3_aa: CASSGVSSYNEQFF

j_call: TRBJ2-3
v_call: TRBV7-6
clone_size: NA
d_call: TRBD1
cdr3_nt: TGTGCCAGCAGCTTAGCTGGGACAGGTGGCGCGGATACGCAGTATTTT
cdr3_aa: CASSLAGTGGADTQYF

j_call: TRBJ2-5
v_call: TRBV6-5
clone_size: NA
d_call: NA
cdr3_nt: TGTGCCAGCAGCCAGACAGCCTCTCAAGAGACCCAGTACTTC
cdr3_aa: CASSQTASQETQYF

j_call: TRBJ2-2
v_call: TRBV6-5
clone_size: NA
d_call: NA
cdr3_nt: TGTGCCAGCAGTTACTCGAATCTCTACACCGGGGAGCTGTTTTTT
cdr3_aa: CASSYSNLYTGELFF

j_call: TRBJ2-1
v_call: TRBV2
clone_size: NA
d_call: NA
cdr3_nt: TGTGCCAGCATTCTAGGGCTAGCGAACGACAATGAGCAGTTCTTC
cdr3_aa: CASILGLANDNEQFF

j_call: TRBJ1-4
v_call: TRBV2
clone_size: NA
d_call: NA
cdr3_nt: TGTGCCATCGGACGTGAAAAACTGTTTTTT
cdr3_aa: CAIGREKLFF